The 11 T cell receptor beta chains listed next were all sequenced from one sample in a study of T cells in Graves' hyperthyroidism and ophthalmopathy. RNA transcripts provided the source from which TCR beta CDR3 regions were amplified. The HTBI primer set drove a first-round RT-PCR of the TCR CDR3. From the multiplex PCR reads, TCRdb called clonotypes with MiXCR, one entry per CDR3 protein. The profile shows under 400,000 distinct CDR3 sequences, around 15% of them singletons. Sequenced: blood. All receptors come from a woman aged 60-70 years with Graves' ophthalmopathy.

Ten or more counts support this clonotype. The chain's CDR3 is CASSPKISTDTQYF. For the CDR3, the DNA is TGCGCCAGCAGCCCAAAGATTAGCACAGATACGCAGTATTTT. The rearrangement links TRBV4-1 to TRBJ2-3, with D uncertain. V dropped 4 bases and J dropped 0 bases, with 8 bases sitting between them. Germline V CDR1 and CDR2: MGHRA, YSYEKL. The CDR3 is 14 amino acids.

CDR3 coding DNA: TGTGCCTGGAAACGTAGGACAGGGGGAAATGAAAAACTGTTTTTT. This encodes CAWKRRTGGNEKLFF. This chain links TRBV30 with TRBJ1-4; 10 bases line up with TRBD1. The germline V gene encodes CDR1 GTSNPN and CDR2 SVGIG (reference sequence). Trimming removed 4 bases from V and 5 bases from J; junction bases left unmatched: 7. CDR3 length: 15 amino acids. The entire variable domain, with the rest obtained from reference TRBV30 and TRBJ1-4, is as follows: SQTIHQWPATLVQPVGSPLSLECTVEGTSNPNLYWYRQAAGRGLQLLFYSVGIGQISSEVPQNLSASRPQDRQFILSSKKLLLSDSGFYLCAWKRRTGGNEKLFFGSGTQLSVL.

This clonotype was counted a few times. The chain recombines TRBV5-8 with TRBJ1-2; no definite D call. Between the trimmed V and J ends, which lost 1 base and 1 base, there was a span of 11 bases. The CDR3 spans 15 residues. The V gene's germline CDR1 is SGHTS and CDR2 YDEGEE. The CDR3 here is CASSLYPLLNYGYTF. CDR3 bases: TGTGCCAGCAGCTTGTACCCCCTACTTAACTATGGCTACACCTTC.

This clonotype was counted ten times or more. This chain joins TRBV5-1 and TRBJ1-5, with D possibly TRBD1 on 6 matching bases. The germline V gene encodes CDR1 SGHRS and CDR2 YFSETQ. V lost 0 bases, J lost 2 bases, and 9 bases lay in between. The CDR3 consists of 15 residues. As DNA, the CDR3 is TGCGCCAGCAGCTTGGCAGGGGTAGGCAATCAGCCCCAGCATTTT. Translating gives CASSLAGVGNQPQHF.

This clonotype was observed many times. The V and J genes are TRBV20-1 and TRBJ2-3; D is ambiguous. The CDR3 loop spans 16 amino acids. The germline V gene encodes CDR1 DFQATT and CDR2 SNEGSKA (reference sequence). V was pared by 0 bases and J by 0 bases, with 13 bases between. The CDR3 DNA reads as TGCAGTGCTAGAGATCTATCAAGGCTGAGCACAGATACGCAGTATTTT. It is translated as CSARDLSRLSTDTQYF.

This clonotype was detected a few times. This chain links TRBV7-6 with TRBJ1-2; D perhaps matches TRBD1 (5 bases). The CDR3 covers 13 residues. V was trimmed by 5 bases and J by 5 bases, leaving 12 bases between them. Looked up from germline, CDR1 is SGHVS and CDR2 is FNYEAQ. The CDR3 DNA follows: TGTGCCAGCAGCCGGGACGGAGGGTATGGCTACACCTTC. It encodes CASSRDGGYGYTF.

This clonotype occurred many times. The chain employs TRBV20-1 and TRBJ2-1; no definite D call. This CDR3 is built from 11 residues. Germline V CDR1 and CDR2: DFQATT, SNEGSKA (reference sequence). Trimming took 5 bases from V and 8 from J, leaving 10 bases between them. The CDR3 sequence: CSAGGPDEQFF. The CDR3 DNA is TGCAGTGCTGGCGGACCGGATGAGCAGTTCTTC.

In its sample, this clonotype was seen many times. The J gene is TRBJ2-1, the V gene TRBV30; 10 bases line up with TRBD1. V lost 8 bases, J lost 6 bases, and 7 bases stayed unmatched. Germline V gives CDR1 GTSNPN, CDR2 SVGIG (reference sequence). CDR3 length: 13 amino acids. The CDR3, as DNA: TGTGCCGGCGACCGGGACAGGGGCAATGAGCAGTTCTTC. Translated: CAGDRDRGNEQFF.

This chain's CDR3 is CASSIGGVPDTQYF. The CDR3 DNA reads as TGTGCCAGTAGTATTGGCGGGGTTCCAGATACGCAGTATTTT. This chain links TRBV19 with TRBJ2-3, with D possibly matching TRBD2 (6 bases). The CDR3 runs 14 residues. Trimming cost V 3 bases and J 4 bases, with 11 bases left between them. Germline V lookup: CDR1 LNHDA, CDR2 SQIVND (reference sequence). The entire variable domain, with the rest obtained from reference TRBV19 and TRBJ2-3, is as follows: DGGITQSPKYLFRKEGQNVTLSCEQNLNHDAMYWYRQDPGQGLRLIYYSQIVNDFQKGDIAEGYSVSREKKESFPLTVTSAQKNPTAFYLCASSIGGVPDTQYFGPGTRLTVL.

In its sample, this clonotype was seen a few times. The chain employs TRBV3-1 and TRBJ2-7; D is unclear. Trimming removed 3 bases from V and 0 bases from J, with 12 bases in between. From germline, CDR1 is LGHDT and CDR2 YNNKEL (reference sequence). This CDR3 is 15 amino acids long. CDR3 in DNA: TGTGCCAGCAGCCATATTGGACCTAGCTCCTACGAGCAGTACTTC. Protein: CASSHIGPSSYEQYF.

This clonotype turned up a few times. The chain joins TRBV7-3 to TRBJ2-5; D tentatively fits TRBD1 or TRBD2 (6 bases each). With 5 bases removed from V and 5 bases from J, the gap between germline ends came to 18 bases. The V gene's germline CDR1 is SGHTA and CDR2 FQGTGA. The CDR3 consists of 15 residues. The CDR3 region is CASSPHGGQGETQYF. The CDR3, as DNA: TGTGCCAGCAGCCCTCATGGGGGGCAGGGGGAGACCCAGTACTTC.